This section outlines one T cell receptor (beta chain) sequence together with its context. What it binds is unknown. At the deep level, the assay was run. Repertoires were generated with immunoSEQ multiplex PCR, while TCRdb's copy carries only in-frame clones and drops some. This table has 950,000 to 1,100,000 clones, approximately 78% appearing once. This sample was included in a study of shared clonotypes between healthy human individuals. Study overall: Per-donor plates numbered three CD4 naive, three CD4 memory, two CD8 naive and one CD8 memory.

Whole-study results and caveats: Some clonotypes were shared by all four sorted-subset donors, while others were not shared. The non-shared ones had lower generation probabilities than the shared ones.

From germline, CDR1 is SGHRS and CDR2 YFSETQ. This CDR3 has 14 amino acids. Trimming removed 0 bases from V and 8 bases from J, with 14 bases in between. Sequencing was done on a sample of memory CD4+ T cells from PBMCs. The subset here: CD45RA-negative fraction. The receptor was isolated from a man aged 18 to 30 in good health. Some clones in this sample may be carry-over from other donors' samples. The genes are TRBV5-1 and TRBJ1-1; the D gene is possibly TRBD1 (5 bases). In nucleotides, the CDR3 is TGCGCCAGCAGCTTGGGCGCGGGATGGGGGGAAGCTTTCTTT. This encodes CASSLGAGWGEAFF.